The 10 T cell receptor beta chains given below trace back to one sample, sequenced in a study of T cells after yellow fever vaccination. TCRdb passed the 5' RACE reads through MiXCR, listing each CDR3 protein once. The sample has 280,000 or so distinct CDR3 sequences; 7.5% to 9% are singletons. The sequencing used CD4+ T cells sorted from PBMCs, collected 5 days after the yellow fever booster vaccination. The receptors derive from a man in his late teens or twenties who received the YFV17D yellow fever vaccine.

This clonotype was found once. This chain uses TRBV10-3 with TRBJ1-3; unclear D gene. With 3 bases removed from V and 0 bases from J, the gap between germline ends came to 12 bases. The CDR3 totals 16 residues. The germline V gene has CDR1 ENHRY and CDR2 SYGVKD. The chain's CDR3 is CAISEYLGSSGNTIYF. CDR3 nucleotides: TGTGCCATCAGTGAATATTTAGGGAGCTCTGGAAACACCATATATTTT.

This clonotype was picked up a small number of times. The rearrangement joins TRBV7-2 to TRBJ2-4; 10 bases are shared with TRBD1. The CDR3 is made up of 15 amino acids. The V gene end was trimmed by 6 bases and the J gene end by 9 bases; junction bases not matched to a gene: 11. Germline CDR1 is SGHTA and CDR2 is FQGNSA. The CDR3 sequence: CASRPPGQGSGIQYF. The CDR3 DNA follows: TGTGCCAGCAGACCTCCGGGACAGGGGAGTGGCATTCAGTACTTC.

This clonotype was found a few times. J is TRBJ2-1 and V is TRBV7-2; 9 positions agree with TRBD1. V shed 8 bases and J 2 bases; nucleotides not matched to a gene: 10. Germline-derived CDR1 and CDR2 are SGHTA and FQGNSA. This CDR3 is 16 amino acids long. Written as DNA, the CDR3 is TGTGCCAGCTCTCGAGTCGGACAGGGGACCTACAATGAGCAGTTCTTC. Residues: CASSRVGQGTYNEQFF.

This clonotype has only a few counts. V and J are TRBV14 and TRBJ2-2; possibly TRBD1 for D (6 bases). V shed 5 bases and J shed 2 bases, with 12 bases lying between them. The CDR3 sequence is 15 residues long. The germline gives CDR1 SGHDN, CDR2 FVKESK. CDR3 nucleotides: TGTGCCAGCAGCGTACCAGGGGTTAACACCGGGGAGCTGTTTTTT. Protein: CASSVPGVNTGELFF. The full variable domain, with the rest looked up from reference TRBV14 and TRBJ2-2, is EAGVTQFPSHSVIEKGQTVTLRCDPISGHDNLYWYRRVMGKEIKFLLHFVKESKQDESGMPNNRFLAERTGGTYSTLKVQPAELEDSGVYFCASSVPGVNTGELFFGEGSRLTVL.

This chain connects TRBV5-1 to TRBJ1-2, with D unclear. The CDR3 runs to 15 residues. Germline assignment: CDR1 SGHRS and CDR2 YFSETQ. The V end lost 0 bases, the J end lost 4 bases, and 13 bases lay between the germline ends. The CDR3 sequence: CASSLAEGQAYGYTF. Here the CDR3 DNA reads TGCGCCAGCAGCTTGGCGGAGGGTCAGGCCTATGGCTACACCTTC.

J is TRBJ2-7 and V is TRBV20-1; TRBD2 is a possible D gene (7 bases). V was clipped by 5 bases and J by 3 bases, with 14 bases between them. The V gene's germline CDR1 is DFQATT and CDR2 SNEGSKA (reference sequence). The CDR3 is made up of 13 amino acids. The CDR3 DNA reads TGCAGTGCTGAGACAGGCGGGGGCTACGAGCAGTACTTC. It specifies CSAETGGGYEQYF.

A few counts support this clonotype. The genes are TRBV7-6 and TRBJ2-2; D is unresolved. Germline lookup yields CDR1 SGHVS and CDR2 FNYEAQ. The V end lost 3 bases, the J end lost 8 bases, and 7 bases lay between the germline ends. This CDR3 has 12 amino acids. For the CDR3, the DNA is TGTGCCAGCAGCTTTGCTGTGGGGGAGCTGTTTTTT. Translated: CASSFAVGELFF.

This clonotype was recorded a few times. The chain combines TRBV20-1 with TRBJ1-4; D is unresolved. In germline, CDR1 is DFQATT, CDR2 SNEGSKA (reference sequence). V was cut by 0 bases and J by 0 bases, with 5 bases left in between. CDR3 length equals 14 residues. This chain's CDR3 is CSARDVATNEKLFF. The CDR3 bases are TGCAGTGCTAGAGATGTCGCAACTAATGAAAAACTGTTTTTT.

CDR3 sequence reads: CASSLVGGNEKLFF. The CDR3 coding sequence is TGCGCCAGCAGCTTGGTGGGCGGGAATGAAAAACTGTTTTTT. The chain combines TRBV5-1 with TRBJ1-4, with D hard to call. Looked up from germline, CDR1 is SGHRS and CDR2 is YFSETQ. The V gene lost 0 bases and the J gene lost 5 bases, with 8 bases spanning the gap. The CDR3 runs to 14 residues.

The chain has TRBV20-1 and TRBJ1-5, with 7 bases lining up with TRBD1. Germline V gene sequence: CDR1 DFQATT, CDR2 SNEGSKA (reference sequence). This CDR3 region has 14 residues. V lost 6 bases and J lost 0; bases outside the gene matches: 5. The CDR3 is CSAIGGYSNQPQHF. In DNA, the CDR3 is TGCAGTGCCATAGGGGGCTATAGCAATCAGCCCCAGCATTTT.